These 10 T cell receptor beta chains originate from one sample sequenced in a study of CD4 T cells in relation to SARS-CoV-2 and coronaviruses. CD4+ T cells from unexposed donors were obtained before the COVID-19 pandemic (2011-2018). Isolation of CD4+ T cells took place after about 9 days in culture. Their antigens remain unidentified. Produced via immunoSEQ multiplex PCR; TCRdb's table is partial and in-frame only. Found here are about 17,000 clones, 79% of them singletons; the top ten hold roughly 11%. What was sequenced was CD4+ T cells from PBMCs, cultured in vitro. The receptors here all came from a human donor in good health.

The V gene is TRBV24-1, the J gene TRBJ1-5; D possibly corresponds to TRBD1 (5 bases). This CDR3 is built from 15 residues. The V and J ends lost 6 bases and 5 bases respectively, with 16 bases between them. Germline-derived CDR1 and CDR2 are KGHDR and SFDVKD. This chain's CDR3 is CATSFRGRRYQPQHF. The CDR3 DNA is TGTGCCACCAGTTTCCGGGGCAGGAGGTATCAGCCCCAGCATTTT.

In its sample, this clone was seen once. The chain couples TRBV3-1 (or the pseudogene TRBV3-2) to TRBJ2-3; TRBD2 agrees at 7 bases. With 2 bases clipped from V and 10 bases from J, the junction kept 21 bases outside the gene matches. Germline CDR1 and CDR2: LGHDT and YNNKEL (reference sequence). The CDR3 runs 18 residues. For the CDR3, the DNA is TGTGCCAGCAGCCAACTCGCCCTATTGAGCGGGGAGTGGGTGGCGCAGTATTTT. Its translation is CASSQLALLSGEWVAQYF.

This clone has just a few counts. The chain couples TRBV7-6 to TRBJ1-6; 10 nucleotides agree with TRBD1. V gave up 4 bases and J gave up 7 bases; unmatched junction bases: 4. The CDR3 is made up of 15 amino acids. Per the germline V gene, CDR1 is SGHVS and CDR2 is FNYEAQ. CDR3 region: CASSWDRGDNSPLHF. As DNA, the CDR3 is TGTGCCAGCAGCTGGGACAGGGGAGACAATTCACCCCTCCACTTT.

V usage is TRBV12-3 or TRBV12-4 and J usage is TRBJ1-1, with 8 bases matching TRBD1. J lost 5 bases, V lost 8 bases, and 7 bases had no gene match. The CDR3 extends over 13 amino acids. The CDR3 spells CASRLRGHTEAFF. The DNA of the CDR3 is TGTGCCAGCCGACTCAGGGGGCATACTGAAGCTTTCTTT.

This chain connects TRBV7-3 to TRBJ2-1; 8 bases line up with TRBD2. CDR1 and CDR2 from the germline V gene are SGHTA and FQGTGA. This CDR3 contains 16 residues. Trimming at V came to 8 bases and at J to 1 base, leaving 10 bases not matched to a gene. The CDR3 sequence: CASLGGREASYNEQFF. The CDR3 DNA reads as TGTGCCAGCTTGGGGGGGCGGGAGGCTTCCTACAATGAGCAGTTCTTC.

The chain employs TRBV4-2 and TRBJ2-1; 14 bases fit TRBD2. J was trimmed by 9 bases and V by 2 bases; bases with no gene match: 12. In germline, CDR1 is LGHNA, CDR2 YNFKEQ. The CDR3 length is 18 residues. In DNA form, the CDR3 reads TGTGCCAGCAGCCAAAGGGGGACTAGCGGGAGTGTTGGGGCTGAGCAGTTCTTC. Translated: CASSQRGTSGSVGAEQFF.

The chain links TRBV28 to TRBJ2-4; 8 bases align to TRBD1. Germline values: CDR1 MDHEN, CDR2 SYDVKM. This CDR3 region has 15 residues. With V trimmed by 8 bases and J by 6 bases, 12 bases remained unmatched. Written as DNA, the CDR3 is TGTGCCAGCGCGAAAACAGGGGGACGAGGAAACATTCAGTACTTC. Protein sequence: CASAKTGGRGNIQYF.

V usage is TRBV4-3 and J usage is TRBJ1-1; D ambiguous. Germline V CDR1 and CDR2: LGHNA, YSLEER. There are 13 residues in the CDR3. V lost 0 bases, J lost 10 bases, and 12 bases lay in between. The CDR3 bases are TGCGCCAGCAGCCAAGATACCCCCCATAGAGCTTTCTTT. Its protein is CASSQDTPHRAFF.

CDR3 protein: CASSLTPGQRNEKLFF. The CDR3 bases are TGTGCCAGCAGCCTGACTCCGGGACAGCGGAATGAAAAACTGTTTTTT. The gene calls are TRBV5-6 and TRBJ1-4, with TRBD1 identical over 7 bases. Germline values: CDR1 SGHDT, CDR2 YYEEEE. Losses at the gene ends were 4 bases for V and 5 bases for J; bases not matched to a gene: 11. The length of the CDR3 is 16 residues.

This clone was recorded a few times. V usage is TRBV5-4 and J usage is TRBJ1-1, with D maybe TRBD1 (6 bases). There are 14 residues in the CDR3. V was pared by 6 bases and J by 3 bases, with 15 bases between. The V gene's germline CDR1 is SGHNT and CDR2 YYREEE (reference sequence). This chain's CDR3 is CASTLEQGDTEAFF. For the CDR3, the DNA is TGTGCCAGCACCCTAGAACAGGGTGACACTGAAGCTTTCTTT.